This T cell receptor beta chain was recorded in a study of T cells after yellow fever vaccination. For the study at large: It was SMART-Seq v4 Ultra Low Input that prepared the fractions with low cell numbers. Findings of the study overall: The presence of abundant clonotypes contaminating from the bulk population was possible in FACS-sorted repertoires. Peaking faster, on day 5 versus 15, the secondary response was nonetheless weaker.

About this clonotype: What it binds is not known.

The germline V gene encodes CDR1 SGHRS and CDR2 YFSETQ. V dropped 5 bases and J dropped 5; count of bases not matched to a gene: 8. CDR3 length: 14 amino acids. By 5'RACE template switching, TCR cDNA was produced, with a universal primer site and UMIs added in the process. TCRdb reprocessed the 5' RACE reads with MiXCR, giving one entry per CDR3 protein. The table has 500,000 to 650,000 distinct CDR3 sequences, approximately 12% seen once. This clonotype originated in a young man who received the YFV17D yellow fever vaccine. Sequences were derived from PBMCs, sampled on the day of the yellow fever booster vaccination. The V and J genes are TRBV5-1 and TRBJ2-7, with TRBD1 matching 9 bases. The CDR3 sequence is CASSIGTGFHEQYF. For the CDR3, the DNA is TGCGCCAGCAGTATCGGGACAGGGTTCCACGAGCAGTACTTC.